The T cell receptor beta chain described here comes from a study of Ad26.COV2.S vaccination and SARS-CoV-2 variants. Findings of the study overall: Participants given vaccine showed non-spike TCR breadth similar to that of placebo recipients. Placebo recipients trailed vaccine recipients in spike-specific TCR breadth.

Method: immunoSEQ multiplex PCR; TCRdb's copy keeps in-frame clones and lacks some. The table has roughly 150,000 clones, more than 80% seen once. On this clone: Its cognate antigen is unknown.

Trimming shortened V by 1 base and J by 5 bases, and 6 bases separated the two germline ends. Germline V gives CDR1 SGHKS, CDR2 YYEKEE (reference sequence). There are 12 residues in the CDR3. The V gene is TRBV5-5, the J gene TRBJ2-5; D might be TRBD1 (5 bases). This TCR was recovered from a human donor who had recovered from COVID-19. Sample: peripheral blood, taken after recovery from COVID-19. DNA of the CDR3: TGTGCCAGCAGCTTGAGGGGCGAGACCCAGTACTTC. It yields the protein CASSLRGETQYF.